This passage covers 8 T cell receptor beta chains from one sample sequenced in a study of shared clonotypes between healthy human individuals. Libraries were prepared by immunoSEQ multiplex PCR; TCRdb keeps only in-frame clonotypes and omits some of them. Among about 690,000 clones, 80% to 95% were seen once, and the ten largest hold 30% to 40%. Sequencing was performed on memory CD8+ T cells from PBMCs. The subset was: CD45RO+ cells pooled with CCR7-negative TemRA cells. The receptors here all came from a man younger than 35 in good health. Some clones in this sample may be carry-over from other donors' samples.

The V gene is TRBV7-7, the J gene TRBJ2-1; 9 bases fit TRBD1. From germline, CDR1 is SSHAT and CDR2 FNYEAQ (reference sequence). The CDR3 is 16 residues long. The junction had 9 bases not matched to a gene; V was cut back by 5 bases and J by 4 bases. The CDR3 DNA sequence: TGTGCCAGCAGCGCCGGGACAGGGTTTGGGTACAATGAGCAGTTCTTC. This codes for CASSAGTGFGYNEQFF.

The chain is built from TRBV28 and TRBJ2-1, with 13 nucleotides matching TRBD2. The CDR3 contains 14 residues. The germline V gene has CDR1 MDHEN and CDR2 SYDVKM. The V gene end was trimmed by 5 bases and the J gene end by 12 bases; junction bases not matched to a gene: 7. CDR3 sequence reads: CASSPRTSGSLQFF. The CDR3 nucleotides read TGTGCCAGCAGTCCTAGGACTAGCGGGAGTTTGCAGTTCTTC.

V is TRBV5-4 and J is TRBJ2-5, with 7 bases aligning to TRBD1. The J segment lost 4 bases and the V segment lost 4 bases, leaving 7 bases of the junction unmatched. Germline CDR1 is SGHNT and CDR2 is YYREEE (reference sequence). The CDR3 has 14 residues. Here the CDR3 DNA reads TGTGCCAGCAGCGGAACAGGGGATGGAGAGACCCAGTACTTC. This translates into CASSGTGDGETQYF.

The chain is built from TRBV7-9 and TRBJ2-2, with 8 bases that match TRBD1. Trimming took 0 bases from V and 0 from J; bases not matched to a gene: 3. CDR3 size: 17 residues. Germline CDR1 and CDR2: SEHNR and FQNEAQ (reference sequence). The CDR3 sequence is CASSLAVGQANTGELFF. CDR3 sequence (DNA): TGTGCCAGCAGCTTAGCGGTGGGACAGGCGAACACCGGGGAGCTGTTTTTT.

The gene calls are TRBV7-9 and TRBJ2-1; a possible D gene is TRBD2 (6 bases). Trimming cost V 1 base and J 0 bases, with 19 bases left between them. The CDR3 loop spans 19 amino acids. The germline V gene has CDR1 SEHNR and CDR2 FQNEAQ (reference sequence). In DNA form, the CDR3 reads TGTGCCAGCAGCTTAGGTAGTGTGGGACTCCCGACCTCCTACAATGAGCAGTTCTTC. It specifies CASSLGSVGLPTSYNEQFF.

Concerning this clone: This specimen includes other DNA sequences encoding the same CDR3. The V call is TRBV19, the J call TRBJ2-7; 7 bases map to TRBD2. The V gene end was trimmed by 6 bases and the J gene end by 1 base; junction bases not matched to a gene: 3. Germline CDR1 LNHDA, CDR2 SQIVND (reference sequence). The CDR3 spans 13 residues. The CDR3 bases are TGTGCCAGTAGGGCTAGCGGATCCTACGAGCAGTACTTC. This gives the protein CASRASGSYEQYF.

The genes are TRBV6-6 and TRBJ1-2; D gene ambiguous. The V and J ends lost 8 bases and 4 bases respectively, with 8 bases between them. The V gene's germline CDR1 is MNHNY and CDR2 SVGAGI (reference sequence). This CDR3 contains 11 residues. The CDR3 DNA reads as TGTGCCAGCGGACGGACCTATGGCTACACCTTC. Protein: CASGRTYGYTF.

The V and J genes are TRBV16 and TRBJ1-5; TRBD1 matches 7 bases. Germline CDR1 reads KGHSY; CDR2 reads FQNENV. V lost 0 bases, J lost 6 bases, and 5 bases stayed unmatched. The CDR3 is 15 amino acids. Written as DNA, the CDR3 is TGTGCCAGCAGCCAATCGAGGGGGCAGGGTCAGCCCCAGCATTTT. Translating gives CASSQSRGQGQPQHF.